One sample yielded the 28 T cell receptor beta chains listed below, sequenced in a study of CD8 T cells in ankylosing spondylitis. The study's findings and limits: Seemingly distinctive of ankylosing spondylitis blood was a TCR beta motif formed by eight highly homologous variants.

These receptors' antigens are unknown. In TCRdb, the 5' RACE reads were re-called with MiXCR into one record per CDR3 protein. The sample holds about 800,000 distinct CDR3 sequences, 12% seen once. Material: blood, either unsorted or a sorted T cell fraction (not recorded which). The receptor set was obtained from a male donor with ankylosing spondylitis.

In its sample, this clonotype was seen many times. CDR3 bases: TGTGCCAGCAGTAACGGACGGTCGATGGAGCAGTACTTC. Translation gives CASSNGRSMEQYF. The V and J genes are TRBV5-6 and TRBJ2-7; D unclear. The CDR3 length is 13 residues. Trimming took 5 bases from V and 7 from J, leaving 16 bases between them. Germline CDR1 is SGHDT and CDR2 is YYEEEE.

This clonotype was counted ten times or more. The chain joins TRBV20-1 to TRBJ2-1; D might be TRBD2 (5 bases). CDR3 length: 15 residues. Trimming took 3 bases from V and 0 from J, leaving 12 bases between them. The germline V gene encodes CDR1 DFQATT and CDR2 SNEGSKA (reference sequence). In DNA, the CDR3 is TGCAGTGCTAGCGGTAGCGCGGGCTCCTACAATGAGCAGTTCTTC. Translating it yields CSASGSAGSYNEQFF.

There are a few counts of this clonotype. The rearrangement uses TRBV5-1 and TRBJ1-1; D is perhaps TRBD1 (6 bases). CDR1 and CDR2 (germline): SGHRS, YFSETQ. Trimming shortened V by 4 bases and J by 0 bases, and 10 bases separated the two germline ends. There are 14 residues in the CDR3. Written as DNA, the CDR3 is TGCGCCAGCAGCAAGGACAGCGTGAACACTGAAGCTTTCTTT. Translating it yields CASSKDSVNTEAFF.

This clonotype was seen only a few times. The chain is built from TRBV20-1 and TRBJ1-5; a possible D gene is TRBD1 (5 bases). The CDR3 is 15 amino acids. Germline CDR1 reads DFQATT; CDR2 reads SNEGSKA (reference sequence). V shed 8 bases and J shed 1 base, with 18 bases lying between them. DNA of the CDR3: TGCAGTTTGTCCCGGGGCGGGTGGAGCAATCAGCCCCAGCATTTT. Protein product: CSLSRGGWSNQPQHF.

This clonotype was counted ten times or more. The rearrangement links TRBV9 to TRBJ1-2; 7 bases are shared with TRBD1. Germline CDR1 is SGDLS and CDR2 is YYNGEE. The ends lost 0 bases at V and 5 bases at J; junction bases unmatched: 7. CDR3 length equals 15 residues. The CDR3 DNA sequence: TGTGCCAGCAGCGTAGACGAAAACAGGGGATATGGCTACACCTTC. Amino acid sequence: CASSVDENRGYGYTF.

Many counts were recorded for this clonotype. The J gene is TRBJ2-7, the V gene TRBV18; D not resolved. The V and J ends lost 2 bases and 1 base respectively, with 3 bases between them. The CDR3 length is 12 residues. Germline CDR1 is KGHSH and CDR2 is LQKENI. The chain's CDR3 is CASSPGSYEQYF. CDR3 DNA sequence: TGTGCCAGCTCACCAGGGTCCTACGAGCAGTACTTC.

The table lists this clonotype with a few counts. The rearrangement joins TRBV5-1 to TRBJ1-4; TRBD1 agrees at 7 bases. The germline V gene encodes CDR1 SGHRS and CDR2 YFSETQ. V gave up 0 bases and J gave up 0 bases; unmatched junction bases: 11. This CDR3 contains 19 residues. The DNA for the CDR3 is TGCGCCAGCAGCTTGGGGACAGGTCTTACGACTGCAACTAATGAAAAACTGTTTTTT. As protein: CASSLGTGLTTATNEKLFF. Full variable domain (missing parts from reference TRBV5-1 and TRBJ1-4): KAGVTQTPRYLIKTRGQQVTLSCSPISGHRSVSWYQQTPGQGLQFLFEYFSETQRNKGNFPGRFSGRQFSNSRSEMNVSTLELGDSALYLCASSLGTGLTTATNEKLFFGSGTQLSVL.

V gene TRBV1 combines with J gene TRBJ2-7. TRBV1 is annotated as a pseudogene. This CDR3 contains 12 residues. The CDR3 region has the DNA TGCACCAGTAGCCAGGACTACTACGAGCAGTACTTC. Translation gives CTSSQDYYEQYF.

This clonotype showed up many times. V and J are TRBV29-1 and TRBJ2-3; the match to TRBD2 covers 9 bases. V gave up 3 bases and J gave up 2 bases; unmatched junction bases: 6. This CDR3 has 15 residues. The germline gives CDR1 SQVTM, CDR2 ANQGSEA. The CDR3 sequence is CSVDTAGGPTDTQYF. As DNA, the CDR3 is TGCAGCGTTGATACAGCGGGGGGCCCCACAGATACGCAGTATTTT.

The chain employs TRBV7-8 and TRBJ2-1; no clear D gene. The ends were cut back, 5 bases at V and 2 bases at J, with 13 bases in the middle. The CDR3 spans 15 residues. CDR1 is SGHVS and CDR2 is FQNEAQ in the germline V gene. Here the CDR3 reads CASSPRASTYNEQFF. The CDR3 coding sequence is TGTGCCAGCAGCCCAAGGGCGTCGACCTACAATGAGCAGTTCTTC.

This clonotype was found many times. V and J are TRBV10-3 and TRBJ2-7; the D gene is possibly TRBD2 (7 bases). The CDR3 runs to 16 residues. V dropped 10 bases and J dropped 4 bases, with 26 bases sitting between them. CDR1 is ENHRY, CDR2 SYGVKD, per germline. The CDR3 spells CATSPFVGGGSYEQYF. CDR3 DNA sequence: TGTGCCACCAGCCCGTTTGTGGGAGGGGGGAGTTACGAGCAGTACTTC.

The V call is TRBV6-1, the J call TRBJ1-2; D not resolved. CDR1 is MNHNS, CDR2 SASEGT, per germline. This CDR3 is 15 amino acids long. V was shortened by 5 bases and J by 6 bases, with 19 bases between the two germline ends. CDR3 region: CASSTSLGRKHGYTF. The CDR3 DNA follows: TGTGCCAGCAGTACGTCTCTTGGACGGAAACATGGCTACACCTTC.

In this sample, this clonotype turned up once. This rearrangement joins TRBV5-6 to TRBJ2-3; 7 bases line up with TRBD1. The CDR3 contains 14 residues. The trim removed 5 bases at V and 2 bases at J, leaving 5 bases unmatched. CDR1 and CDR2 from the germline V gene are SGHDT and YYEEEE. The chain's CDR3 is CASRRQGDTDTQYF. CDR3 coding DNA: TGTGCCAGCAGAAGGCAGGGGGACACAGATACGCAGTATTTT. Combining the CDR3 with reference TRBV5-6 and TRBJ2-3 gives the whole variable domain DAGVTQSPTHLIKTRGQQVTLRCSPKSGHDTVSWYQQALGQGPQFIFQYYEEEERQRGNFPDRFSGHQFPNYSSELNVNALLLGDSALYLCASRRQGDTDTQYFGPGTRLTVL.

This clonotype was detected a few times. This chain's CDR3 is CSASNRATDTQYF. As DNA, the CDR3 is TGCAGTGCTAGTAACAGGGCCACAGATACGCAGTATTTT. The rearrangement joins TRBV20-1 to TRBJ2-3; perhaps TRBD1 as D (6 bases). The CDR3 contains 13 residues. The V gene's germline CDR1 is DFQATT and CDR2 SNEGSKA (reference sequence). Trimming cost V 3 bases and J 2 bases, with 9 bases left between them.

This clonotype appeared many times. The chain has TRBV29-1 and TRBJ1-1; no definite D call. Trimming removed 5 bases from V and 1 base from J, with 26 bases in between. Germline V lookup: CDR1 SQVTM, CDR2 ANQGSEA. The CDR3 is 18 amino acids. CDR3 DNA: TGCAGCGTTCGGAATCTGGTGGCCTTCTCACTAGGGAACACTGAAGCTTTCTTT. Translated: CSVRNLVAFSLGNTEAFF.

This chain connects TRBV5-1 to TRBJ2-3; 8 nucleotides agree with TRBD2. The germline CDR1 and CDR2 sequences are SGHRS and YFSETQ. The V and J ends lost 4 bases and 1 base, in that order; junction bases with no gene match: 5. CDR3 length: 15 residues. The CDR3 loop is CASSIGTSGTDTQYF. The DNA for the CDR3 is TGCGCCAGCAGCATTGGGACTAGTGGCACAGATACGCAGTATTTT.

This clonotype was seen at least ten times. The CDR3 sequence: CASSLLGLGTEAFF. As DNA, the CDR3 is TGTGCCAGCAGCTTACTAGGCTTGGGCACTGAAGCTTTCTTT. This chain connects TRBV7-9 to TRBJ1-1; D is ambiguous. This CDR3 contains 14 residues. V was cut by 2 bases and J by 4 bases, with 11 bases left in between. CDR1 SEHNR and CDR2 FQNEAQ come from the germline V gene (reference sequence).

This clonotype was observed a few times. This rearrangement joins TRBV5-1 to TRBJ2-5; possible D gene TRBD1, 6 bases. The germline CDR1 and CDR2 sequences are SGHRS and YFSETQ. This CDR3 contains 15 residues. V was cut by 3 bases and J by 3 bases, with 15 bases left in between. The CDR3 nucleotides are TGCGCCAGCAGCTCCCAACGAGGGGGAGAAGAGACCCAGTACTTC. It yields the protein CASSSQRGGEETQYF.

This clonotype has just a few counts. The chain joins TRBV4-3 to TRBJ2-7; D unclear. The V end was cut by 0 bases, the J end by 4 bases, with 13 bases between. The CDR3 covers 15 residues. From germline, CDR1 is LGHNA and CDR2 YSLEER. The CDR3 region is CASSQDWYVDYEQYF. The CDR3 DNA follows: TGCGCCAGCAGCCAAGATTGGTACGTCGATTACGAGCAGTACTTC.

This clonotype was counted a few times. V usage is TRBV5-1 and J usage is TRBJ2-5, with D tentatively TRBD1 (5 bases). V lost 3 bases to trimming and J lost 0 bases, with 6 bases between them. Looked up from germline, CDR1 is SGHRS and CDR2 is YFSETQ. This CDR3 has 13 amino acids. The CDR3 bases are TGCGCCAGCAGCTCGGACAACCAAGAGACCCAGTACTTC. Translating it yields CASSSDNQETQYF.

There are a few counts of this clonotype. The genes are TRBV14 and TRBJ1-2; TRBD1 is a possible D gene (5 bases). V was cut by 4 bases and J by 8 bases, with 20 bases left in between. CDR1 is SGHDN and CDR2 is FVKESK in the germline V gene. This CDR3 contains 15 residues. CDR3 nucleotide sequence: TGTGCCAGCAGCCCGCTCATGGGGGGGTTCTACGGCTACACCTTC. As protein: CASSPLMGGFYGYTF.

This clonotype was seen a few times. J is TRBJ2-1 and V is TRBV7-2; TRBD2 might be the D (5 bases). This CDR3 has 14 residues. The V end lost 0 bases, the J end lost 9 bases, and 12 bases lay between the germline ends. Germline loops: CDR1 SGHTA, CDR2 FQGNSA. The CDR3 nucleotides read TGTGCCAGCAGCTTAGCGTGGCCCCGGGGTGAGCAGTTCTTC. Protein sequence: CASSLAWPRGEQFF.

This clonotype came up once. The chain links TRBV9 to TRBJ1-4, with 9 bases lining up with TRBD1. The CDR3 is 16 residues long. V gave up 6 bases and J gave up 4 bases; unmatched junction bases: 10. Germline V gene sequence: CDR1 SGDLS, CDR2 YYNGEE. The CDR3 here is CASTTGTGNGNEKLFF. For the CDR3, the DNA is TGTGCCAGCACCACCGGGACAGGGAATGGTAATGAAAAACTGTTTTTT.

This clonotype was recorded many times. This chain joins TRBV6-2 or TRBV6-3 and TRBJ2-1; 10 bases fit TRBD2. Germline V gene data show CDR1 as MNHEY and CDR2 as SVGEGT. The CDR3 is made up of 15 amino acids. V gave up 5 bases and J gave up 3 bases; unmatched junction bases: 4. The CDR3 reads CASSPLAGFYNEQFF. The CDR3 DNA follows: TGTGCCAGCAGTCCACTAGCGGGGTTCTACAATGAGCAGTTCTTC.

This chain uses TRBV5-1 with TRBJ2-5; 8 positions match TRBD1. V shed 4 bases and J 2 bases; nucleotides not matched to a gene: 7. The germline V gene encodes CDR1 SGHRS and CDR2 YFSETQ. The CDR3 is 15 amino acids. The CDR3: CASSVGTGGQETQYF. CDR3 sequence (DNA): TGCGCCAGCAGCGTAGGGACAGGAGGACAAGAGACCCAGTACTTC.

V gene TRBV5-1 combines with J gene TRBJ1-1; TRBD1 agrees at 7 bases. Germline V CDR1 and CDR2: SGHRS, YFSETQ. This CDR3 contains 15 residues. The junction had 13 bases not matched to a gene; V was cut back by 7 bases and J by 4 bases. The CDR3 nucleotides are TGCGCCAGCCGACCCAGGGGGGGAATGGGCACTGAAGCTTTCTTT. This codes for CASRPRGGMGTEAFF.

This clonotype was recorded many times. The chain employs TRBV12-3 or TRBV12-4 and TRBJ1-5; 7 nucleotides agree with TRBD1. J gave up 3 bases and V 6 bases, and 8 bases lay outside the gene matches. This CDR3 has 15 amino acids. CDR3 protein: CASSLDRFYNQPQHF. The CDR3 nucleotides are TGTGCCAGCAGCCTGGACAGGTTCTACAATCAGCCCCAGCATTTT.

This clonotype has a handful of counts. This chain joins TRBV2 and TRBJ1-5; D is ambiguous. This CDR3 has 14 amino acids. CDR1 is SNHLY and CDR2 is FYNNEI in the germline V gene. Trimming stripped 1 base from V and 0 bases from J, with 4 bases between. In DNA, the CDR3 is TGTGCCAGCAGTGAAGTGCATAGCAATCAGCCCCAGCATTTT. Protein: CASSEVHSNQPQHF.